The sequence of this T cell receptor (beta chain) was determined in a study of blood T cell repertoires in COVID-19. Study-wide background: Sources were T cells, B-cell-depleted T cells, or PBMCs; the material itself was cDNA or gDNA.

The CDR3 spans 13 residues. The V gene lost 5 bases and the J gene lost 2 bases, with 10 bases spanning the gap. From germline, CDR1 is MNHEY and CDR2 SVGAGI. Enrolment of Seattle patients took place during active infection, and they were followed longitudinally. Per the study methods: For nucleated cells, counts were estimated from reference gene primer amplification. Libraries were prepared by immunoSEQ multiplex PCR; TCRdb keeps only in-frame clonotypes and omits some of them. V and J calls and clone size are as listed in that table; D and trimming were resolved from the DNA. The table includes 350,000 to 500,000 clones, around nine tenths detected once.

The clonotype comes from a man aged 18 to 29 with COVID-19, enrolled during active disease. V gene TRBV6-5 combines with J gene TRBJ2-7, with D unresolved. Sequencing input: peripheral blood. The CDR3 bases are TGTGCCAGCAGTCATAGAGCCGCCTACGAGCAGTACTTC. Translating gives CASSHRAAYEQYF.